What follows are 25 T cell receptor beta chains derived from one specimen sequenced in a study of blood T cell repertoires in COVID-19. TCRdb keeps only in-frame clones here, not all; method: immunoSEQ multiplex PCR. The sample lists about 240,000 clones; more than 70% were seen once. Material: peripheral blood. The receptor source for this set is a man older than 75 with acute or convalescent COVID-19.

With regard to this clone: Within the sample, other DNA sequences also encode this same CDR3. V is TRBV7-8 and J is TRBJ1-5; D is unclear. Germline CDR1 reads SGHVS; CDR2 reads FQNEAQ. The CDR3 totals 13 residues. V shed 4 bases and J shed 0 bases, with 4 bases lying between them. CDR3 in DNA: TGTGCCAGCAGCTCTTATAGCAATCAGCCCCAGCATTTT. Protein product: CASSSYSNQPQHF.

The chain uses TRBV6-5 and TRBJ2-3; weak D call: TRBD2 (5 bases). Germline lookup yields CDR1 MNHEY and CDR2 SVGAGI. Trimming pared 6 bases from V and 4 bases from J, leaving 8 bases between. The CDR3 is made up of 12 amino acids. The CDR3 reads CASSRTADTQYF. CDR3 DNA sequence: TGTGCCAGCAGCCGGACTGCAGATACGCAGTATTTT.

This rearrangement joins TRBV18 to TRBJ1-1; D is unclear. Trimming removed 3 bases from V and 5 bases from J, with 16 bases in between. This CDR3 is 15 amino acids long. Germline CDR1 is KGHSH and CDR2 is LQKENI. The CDR3 loop is CASSPPESSRTEAFF. The CDR3 nucleotides are TGTGCCAGCTCACCCCCGGAGTCCTCGAGGACTGAAGCTTTCTTT.

The chain uses TRBV5-6 and TRBJ2-7, with D unclear. CDR1 and CDR2 (germline): SGHDT, YYEEEE. This CDR3 comprises 16 residues. Trimming took 0 bases from V and 0 from J, leaving 13 bases between them. Here the CDR3 reads CASSLDSSRNSYEQYF. Here the CDR3 DNA reads TGTGCCAGCAGCTTGGACTCCAGCAGGAACTCCTACGAGCAGTACTTC.

This clone was counted only a few times. The rearrangement joins TRBV5-1 to TRBJ1-2, with D hard to call. Per the germline V gene, CDR1 is SGHRS and CDR2 is YFSETQ. The CDR3 spans 16 residues. Trimming cost V 4 bases and J 4 bases, with 20 bases left between them. DNA of the CDR3: TGCGCCAGCAGCCCTAGCCCAGTTGACTCCCTCTATGGCTACACCTTC. It translates to CASSPSPVDSLYGYTF.

This chain joins TRBV9 and TRBJ1-3; D is unclear. CDR1 is SGDLS and CDR2 is YYNGEE in the germline V gene. The CDR3 runs to 15 residues. V lost 4 bases and J lost 1, with 12 bases in between. CDR3 amino acids: CASSPNLWSGNTIYF. In nucleotides, the CDR3 is TGTGCCAGCAGCCCGAACCTATGGTCTGGAAACACCATATATTTT.

The chain uses TRBV18 and TRBJ1-1; a possible D gene is TRBD1 (5 bases). Germline CDR1 is KGHSH and CDR2 is LQKENI. This CDR3 comprises 14 residues. Deletions cut 4 bases from V and 7 bases from J, with 16 bases between. CDR3 loop: CASSQGLANGEAFF. Here the CDR3 DNA reads TGTGCCAGCTCACAGGGGCTTGCCAATGGTGAAGCTTTCTTT.

Details on this clone: Different DNA sequences within this sample yield the same CDR3. This chain uses TRBV3-1 (or the pseudogene TRBV3-2) with TRBJ1-3; no reliable D call. CDR1 and CDR2 (germline): LGHDT, YNNKEL (reference sequence). The CDR3 is made up of 15 amino acids. The germline V and J ends were trimmed by 1 base and 0 bases, with 7 bases remaining between them. CDR3 loop: CASSQGILSGNTIYF. The CDR3 DNA follows: TGTGCCAGCAGCCAAGGTATTCTCTCTGGAAACACCATATATTTT.

The CDR3 region is CASSLALAGGAGANVLTF. CDR3 coding DNA: TGTGCCAGCAGCTTGGCGTTAGCGGGAGGGGCTGGGGCCAACGTCCTGACTTTC. The chain recombines TRBV5-5 with TRBJ2-6; 11 bases are shared with TRBD2. The CDR3 totals 18 residues. Trimming took 0 bases from V and 2 from J; bases not matched to a gene: 4. The germline V gene encodes CDR1 SGHKS and CDR2 YYEKEE (reference sequence). The whole variable domain, remainder taken from reference TRBV5-5 and TRBJ2-6, is DAGVTQSPTHLIKTRGQQVTLRCSPISGHKSVSWYQQVLGQGPQFIFQYYEKEERGRGNFPDRFSARQFPNYSSELNVNALLLGDSALYLCASSLALAGGAGANVLTFGAGSRLTVL.

The V gene is TRBV27, the J gene TRBJ2-3, with 7 nucleotides matching TRBD1. Germline V gene data show CDR1 as MNHEY and CDR2 as SMNVEV (reference sequence). The junction had 12 bases not matched to a gene; V was cut back by 8 bases and J by 4 bases. This CDR3 is 15 amino acids long. The CDR3 DNA follows: TGTGCCAGCGGCCACCGACAGGGTTGGGCAGATACGCAGTATTTT. Residues: CASGHRQGWADTQYF.

The gene calls are TRBV5-1 and TRBJ2-5; 7 bases align to TRBD2. Germline-derived CDR1 and CDR2 are SGHRS and YFSETQ. Trimming removed 3 bases from V and 4 bases from J; junction bases left unmatched: 12. This CDR3 has 16 residues. CDR3 in amino acids: CASSSGLDRVLETQYF. DNA of the CDR3: TGCGCCAGCAGCTCCGGACTAGATCGAGTCCTAGAGACCCAGTACTTC.

The chain carries TRBV28 and TRBJ1-4; D is unclear. V was shortened by 2 bases and J by 8 bases, with 3 bases between the two germline ends. The germline V gene has CDR1 MDHEN and CDR2 SYDVKM. The CDR3 totals 11 residues. CDR3 DNA: TGTGCCAGCAGTTTAGGCGAAAAACTGTTTTTT. Amino acid sequence: CASSLGEKLFF.

For this clone: The germline gene is not matched at one end of the junction; a read error may be the cause. This chain connects TRBV7-7 to TRBJ2-1; 12 bases fit TRBD2. Germline CDR1 reads SSHAT; CDR2 reads FNYEAQ (reference sequence). The CDR3 runs 14 residues. CDR3 in amino acids: CASSLAGGRNEQFF. CDR3 bases: TGTGCTAGCAGCCTAGCGGGAGGGAGGAATGAGCAGTTCTTC.

The V and J genes are TRBV18 and TRBJ1-2, with D possibly matching TRBD1 (6 bases). The germline V and J ends were trimmed by 6 bases and 4 bases, with 12 bases remaining between them. Per the germline V gene, CDR1 is KGHSH and CDR2 is LQKENI. This CDR3 has 13 residues. The CDR3 loop is CASSQDSLYGYTF. CDR3 coding DNA: TGTGCCAGCTCCCAGGACAGCCTCTATGGCTACACCTTC.

The V call is TRBV5-1, the J call TRBJ2-6, with TRBD2 matching over 11 bases. The CDR3 has 18 amino acids. V lost 2 bases, J lost 2 bases, and 6 bases stayed unmatched. Germline lookup yields CDR1 SGHRS and CDR2 YFSETQ. The CDR3 sequence is CASSLDLLAGAGANVLTF. The DNA of the CDR3 is TGCGCCAGCAGCTTAGATTTACTAGCGGGGGCTGGGGCCAACGTCCTGACTTTC.

The chain has TRBV14 and TRBJ2-2, with D possibly matching TRBD2 (5 bases). Germline V CDR1 and CDR2: SGHDN, FVKESK. The CDR3 is 14 residues long. Trimming removed 5 bases from V and 5 bases from J, with 12 bases in between. The DNA of the CDR3 is TGTGCCAGCAGCTCGGGGATTTGGACCGGGGAGCTGTTTTTT. As protein: CASSSGIWTGELFF. The full variable domain, with the rest looked up from reference TRBV14 and TRBJ2-2, is EAGVTQFPSHSVIEKGQTVTLRCDPISGHDNLYWYRRVMGKEIKFLLHFVKESKQDESGMPNNRFLAERTGGTYSTLKVQPAELEDSGVYFCASSSGIWTGELFFGEGSRLTVL.

The genes are TRBV6-5 and TRBJ1-1; perhaps TRBD1 as D (6 bases). The V gene lost 2 bases and the J gene lost 4 bases, with 14 bases spanning the gap. Germline V gene data show CDR1 as MNHEY and CDR2 as SVGAGI. The CDR3 consists of 15 residues. CDR3 region: CASSYTGSIVTEAFF. In DNA form, the CDR3 reads TGTGCCAGCAGTTACACAGGGAGCATTGTCACTGAAGCTTTCTTT.

This chain uses TRBV9 with TRBJ1-2; 7 bases align to TRBD1. V lost 6 bases, J lost 8 bases, and 7 bases stayed unmatched. Looked up from germline, CDR1 is SGDLS and CDR2 is YYNGEE. The CDR3 is 12 residues long. Here the CDR3 DNA reads TGTGCCAGCACCCGGGACAGAGAGGGCTACACCTTC. It yields the protein CASTRDREGYTF. The full variable domain, completed using reference TRBV9 and TRBJ1-2, is DSGVTQTPKHLITATGQRVTLRCSPRSGDLSVYWYQQSLDQGLQFLIQYYNGEERAKGNILERFSAQQFPDLHSELNLSSLELGDSALYFCASTRDREGYTFGSGTRLTVV.

This chain joins TRBV6-2 or TRBV6-3 and TRBJ1-6; D gene unclear. Germline values: CDR1 MNHEY, CDR2 SVGEGT. CDR3 length: 15 residues. Trimming left V 5 bases short and J 14 bases short, with 22 bases between. The chain's CDR3 is CASSLFLSRNPSLHF. In DNA form, the CDR3 reads TGTGCCAGCAGTCTTTTTTTATCGCGCAACCCATCCCTCCACTTT.

The chain combines TRBV28 with TRBJ2-2, with TRBD1 as a possible D gene (6 bases). Looked up from germline, CDR1 is MDHEN and CDR2 is SYDVKM. Trimming stripped 3 bases from V and 5 bases from J, with 10 bases between. This CDR3 is 14 amino acids long. CDR3: CASSFFRGTGELFF. CDR3 DNA: TGTGCCAGCAGTTTTTTTAGGGGGACCGGGGAGCTGTTTTTT.

The rearrangement links TRBV6-2 or TRBV6-3 to TRBJ2-1; 8 nucleotides line up with TRBD1. Germline lookup yields CDR1 MNHEY and CDR2 SVGEGT. With V trimmed by 4 bases and J by 9 bases, 8 bases remained unmatched. This CDR3 has 14 residues. Written as DNA, the CDR3 is TGTGCCAGCAGTTCCCAGGGGGCGAAAACTGAGCAGTTCTTC. Translated, it gives CASSSQGAKTEQFF.

The chain carries TRBV19 and TRBJ1-2; 8 bases are a match to TRBD1. The junction had 7 bases not matched to a gene; V was cut back by 0 bases and J by 10 bases. The germline CDR1 and CDR2 sequences are LNHDA and SQIVND (reference sequence). The CDR3 has 14 amino acids. The CDR3 region has the DNA TGTGCCAGTAGTATAGATATGGACAGGGATGACTACACCTTC. It codes for CASSIDMDRDDYTF.

J is TRBJ1-1 and V is TRBV20-1; unclear D gene. There are 11 residues in the CDR3. V was clipped by 6 bases and J by 1 base, with 6 bases between them. CDR1 DFQATT and CDR2 SNEGSKA come from the germline V gene (reference sequence). CDR3 residues: CSAPQNTEAFF. Written as DNA, the CDR3 is TGCAGTGCCCCACAGAACACTGAAGCTTTCTTT.

The gene calls are TRBV19 and TRBJ1-3, with D hard to call. The CDR3 length is 16 residues. Germline values: CDR1 LNHDA, CDR2 SQIVND (reference sequence). With 7 bases removed from V and 0 bases from J, the gap between germline ends came to 16 bases. The CDR3 sequence: CASTGNLLHSGNTIYF. The CDR3, as DNA: TGTGCCAGTACAGGTAACCTACTGCACTCTGGAAACACCATATATTTT.

The gene calls are TRBV29-1 and TRBJ2-3, with D possibly matching TRBD1 (5 bases). The germline CDR1 and CDR2 sequences are SQVTM and ANQGSEA. This CDR3 region has 14 residues. V gave up 4 bases and J gave up 1 base, with 12 bases separating them. CDR3 in DNA: TGCAGCGTTGCAGGGCGGCAAGGCACAGATACGCAGTATTTT. Translation: CSVAGRQGTDTQYF.